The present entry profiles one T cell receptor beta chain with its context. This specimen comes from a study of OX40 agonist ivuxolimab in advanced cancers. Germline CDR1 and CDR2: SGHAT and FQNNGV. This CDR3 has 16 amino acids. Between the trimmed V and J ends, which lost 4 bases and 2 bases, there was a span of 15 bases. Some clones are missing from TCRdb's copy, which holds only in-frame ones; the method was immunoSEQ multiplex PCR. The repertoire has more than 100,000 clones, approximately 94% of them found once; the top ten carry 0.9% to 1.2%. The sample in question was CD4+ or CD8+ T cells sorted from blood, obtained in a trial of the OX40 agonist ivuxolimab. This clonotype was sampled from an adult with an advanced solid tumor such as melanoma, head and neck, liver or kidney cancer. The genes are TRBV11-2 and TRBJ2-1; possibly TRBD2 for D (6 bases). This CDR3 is CASSWAGRFAYNEQFF. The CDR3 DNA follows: TGTGCCAGCAGCTGGGCAGGGAGGTTCGCCTACAATGAGCAGTTCTTC.